This paragraph reports one T cell receptor beta chain. Authors' methods: Amplification from reference gene primers served as the basis for estimated nucleated cell counts. The assay was immunoSEQ multiplex PCR, and TCRdb's table has in-frame clones only and misses some. V, J and clone size were drawn from that table, and D and trimming were deduced from the DNA. The table has 200,000 to 300,000 clones, 80% to 90% seen once. The sample belongs to a study of blood T cell repertoires in COVID-19. Study-wide context: Researchers got acute and convalescent COVID-19 samples from the United States, Italy and Spain.

Sample: peripheral blood. The receptor was derived from a middle-aged woman who had recovered from COVID-19.

The DNA for the CDR3 is TGTGCCAGCAGCTTACCTAGCAGGGAGACCCAGTACTTC. Protein product: CASSLPSRETQYF. The chain recombines TRBV7-9 with TRBJ2-5; possibly TRBD2 for D (5 bases). V was pared by 2 bases and J by 5 bases, with 9 bases between. This CDR3 spans 13 amino acids. CDR1 SEHNR and CDR2 FQNEAQ come from the germline V gene (reference sequence).